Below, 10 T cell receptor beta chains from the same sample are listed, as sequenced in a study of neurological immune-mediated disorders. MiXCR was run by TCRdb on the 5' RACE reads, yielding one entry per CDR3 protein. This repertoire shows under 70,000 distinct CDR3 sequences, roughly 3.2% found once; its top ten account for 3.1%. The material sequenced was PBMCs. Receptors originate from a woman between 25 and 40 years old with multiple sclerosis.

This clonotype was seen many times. The CDR3 protein is CSAPGGDYNEQFF. The DNA of the CDR3 is TGCAGTGCTCCTGGAGGGGATTACAATGAGCAGTTCTTC. The chain recombines TRBV20-1 with TRBJ2-1; the D gene is possibly TRBD2 (6 bases). V gave up 5 bases and J gave up 4 bases, with 12 bases separating them. The CDR3 extends over 13 amino acids. Per the germline V gene, CDR1 is DFQATT and CDR2 is SNEGSKA (reference sequence).

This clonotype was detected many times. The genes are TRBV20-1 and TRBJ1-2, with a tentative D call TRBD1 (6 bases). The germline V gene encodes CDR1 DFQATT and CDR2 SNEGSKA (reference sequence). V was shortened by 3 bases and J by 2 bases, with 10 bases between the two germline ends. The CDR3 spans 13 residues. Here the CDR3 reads CSARDSANYGYTF. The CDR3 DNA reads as TGCAGTGCTAGGGACAGCGCGAACTATGGCTACACCTTC.

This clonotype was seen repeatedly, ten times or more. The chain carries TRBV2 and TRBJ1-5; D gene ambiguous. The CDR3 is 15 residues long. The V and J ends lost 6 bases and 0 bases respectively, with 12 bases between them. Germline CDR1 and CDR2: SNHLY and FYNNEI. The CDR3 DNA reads TGTGCCAGCAGGGAGGACGGTTATAGCAATCAGCCCCAGCATTTT. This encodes CASREDGYSNQPQHF.

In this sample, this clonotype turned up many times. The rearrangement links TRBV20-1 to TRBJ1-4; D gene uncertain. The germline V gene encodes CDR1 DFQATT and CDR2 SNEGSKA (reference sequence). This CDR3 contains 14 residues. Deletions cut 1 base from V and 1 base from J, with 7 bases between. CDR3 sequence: CSARAGETNEKLFF. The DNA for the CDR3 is TGCAGTGCTAGAGCCGGGGAAACTAATGAAAAACTGTTTTTT.

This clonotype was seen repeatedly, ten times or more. CDR3 bases: TGCAGTGCTAGAGAGCGGGGGGGCTCCAATGAGCAGTTCTTC. Its protein product is CSARERGGSNEQFF. The chain has TRBV20-1 and TRBJ2-1; 9 nucleotides line up with TRBD2. The V gene's germline CDR1 is DFQATT and CDR2 SNEGSKA (reference sequence). The CDR3 contains 14 residues. J gave up 6 bases and V 0 bases, and 3 bases lay outside the gene matches.

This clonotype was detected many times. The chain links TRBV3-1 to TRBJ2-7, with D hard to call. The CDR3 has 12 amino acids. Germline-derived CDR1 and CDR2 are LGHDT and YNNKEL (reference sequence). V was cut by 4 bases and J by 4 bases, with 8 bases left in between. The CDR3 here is CASSPKWYEQYF. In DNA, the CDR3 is TGTGCCAGCAGCCCTAAGTGGTACGAGCAGTACTTC.

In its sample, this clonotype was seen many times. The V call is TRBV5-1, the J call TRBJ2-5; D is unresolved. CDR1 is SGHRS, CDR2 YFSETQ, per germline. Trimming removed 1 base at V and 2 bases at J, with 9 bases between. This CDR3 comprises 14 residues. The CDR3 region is CASSLLGGQETQYF. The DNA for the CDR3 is TGCGCCAGCAGCTTGTTGGGCGGACAAGAGACCCAGTACTTC.

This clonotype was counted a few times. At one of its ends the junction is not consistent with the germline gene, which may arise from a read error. In DNA form, the CDR3 reads TGCGCCAGCAGCCCCATTGGGGGACAGTTCAATCAGCCCCAGAATTTT. Translated: CASSPIGGQFNQPQNF. The V call is TRBV4-1, the J call TRBJ1-5; 7 bases match TRBD1. The CDR3 is made up of 16 amino acids. Per the germline V gene, CDR1 is MGHRA and CDR2 is YSYEKL.

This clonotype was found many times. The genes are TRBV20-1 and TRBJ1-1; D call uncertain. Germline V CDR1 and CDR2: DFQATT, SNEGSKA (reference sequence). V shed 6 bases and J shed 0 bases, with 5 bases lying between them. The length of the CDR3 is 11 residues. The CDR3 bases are TGCAGTGCAATAATGAACACTGAAGCTTTCTTT. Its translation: CSAIMNTEAFF.

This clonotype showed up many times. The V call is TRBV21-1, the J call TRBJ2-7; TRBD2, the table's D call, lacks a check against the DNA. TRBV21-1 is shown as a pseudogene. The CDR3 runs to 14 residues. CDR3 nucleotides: TGTGCCAGCAGCAATGGCCCGCCGTCCTACGAGCAGTACTTC. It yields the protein CASSNGPPSYEQYF.